This TCR beta chain was sequenced in a study of cytomegalovirus exposure and HLA in healthy donors. Overall study: An analysis done earlier identified 100 million to 140 million unique TCR beta sequences from about 179 million T cells. General observations from the study: Other equally common chains were less clonally expanded than HLA-associated TCR beta chains, a later analysis showed.

Trimming removed 5 bases at V and 0 bases at J, with 11 bases between. The CDR3 loop spans 15 amino acids. CDR1 PRHDT and CDR2 FYEKMQ come from the germline V gene (reference sequence). Vbeta (60) and Jbeta (13) primers were used in the PCR. TCRdb's table, derived via immunoSEQ multiplex PCR, lists solely in-frame clones and lacks some. The table includes 100,000 to 150,000 clones, around 85% detected once. Note on this clone: As yet, its antigen is unknown.

The sequence was collected from a boy younger than 18 in good health and CMV-seronegative. The V call is TRBV13, the J call TRBJ2-1; TRBD2 is a possible D gene (6 bases). The sequenced sample consisted of PBMCs. CDR3: CASSIRDFSYNEQFF. The CDR3 DNA sequence: TGTGCCAGCAGCATCCGGGACTTCTCCTACAATGAGCAGTTCTTC.